This paragraph covers one T cell receptor (beta chain) sequence. Its specificity is not known. The sample comes from a study of cytomegalovirus exposure and HLA in healthy donors. Primers included in the PCR were 60 Vbeta and 13 Jbeta primers. Only in-frame clones appear in the TCRdb table, and some are missing; sequencing was by immunoSEQ multiplex PCR. Found here are some 130,000 clones, around 80% of them singletons; the top ten hold approximately 1.5%. The study's findings and limits: A later analysis showed TCR association rates differing by HLA locus, peaking at DRB1 and lowest at HLA-C.

The germline CDR1 and CDR2 sequences are LGHNT and FRNRAP. This CDR3 region has 16 residues. Deletions cut 0 bases from V and 7 bases from J, with 18 bases between. J is TRBJ1-1 and V is TRBV12-5, with D maybe TRBD1 (5 bases). The sequence derives from a woman aged 18-35 years in good health and CMV-seronegative. The sample comprised PBMCs. The CDR3 DNA follows: TGTGCTAGTGGTTTGGTAGGGGCGGCAGCCGTTTATGAAGCTTTCTTT. Translating gives CASGLVGAAAVYEAFF.